The 29 T cell receptor beta chains below come from one sample, sequenced in a study of blood T cell repertoires in COVID-19. The assay was immunoSEQ multiplex PCR, and TCRdb's table has in-frame clones only and misses some. The sample records about 65,000 clones, over 80% being singletons. Material: peripheral blood. Receptor source: a human donor in a cohort sampled during active COVID-19.

This clone was counted once. The chain couples TRBV24-1 to TRBJ1-4; D gene ambiguous. The CDR3 is 14 residues long. V was trimmed by 2 bases and J by 8 bases, leaving 11 bases between them. Germline CDR1 and CDR2: KGHDR and SFDVKD. In DNA, the CDR3 is TGTGCCACCAGTGATTCGGGGATTCGGGAAAAACTGTTTTTT. This translates into CATSDSGIREKLFF.

This clone was seen a handful of times. This chain links TRBV4-1 with TRBJ2-2; 9 bases map to TRBD1. CDR3 length: 16 amino acids. The V gene end was trimmed by 4 bases and the J gene end by 3 bases; junction bases not matched to a gene: 6. The V gene's germline CDR1 is MGHRA and CDR2 YSYEKL. CDR3 region: CASSRLQGADTGELFF. CDR3 nucleotide sequence: TGCGCCAGCAGCCGACTACAGGGGGCGGACACCGGGGAGCTGTTTTTT.

The chain employs TRBV7-2 and TRBJ2-1, with 8 nucleotides matching TRBD2. V trimming: 5 bases; J trimming: 3 bases; junction bases outside the gene matches: 15. CDR3 length: 18 amino acids. Per germline, CDR1 SGHTA and CDR2 FQGNSA. The CDR3 DNA reads TGTGCCAGCAGCCCACAGGCCGTTCGGCGGGGGGTCTACAATGAGCAGTTCTTC. Amino acid sequence: CASSPQAVRRGVYNEQFF.

The CDR3 DNA reads as TGTGCCAGCAGTACCGACCGGGACAGGCGATTCAAACTGTTTTTT. It translates to CASSTDRDRRFKLFF. The rearrangement uses TRBV28 and TRBJ1-4; 8 nucleotides match TRBD1. Germline-derived CDR1 and CDR2 are MDHEN and SYDVKM. V lost 5 bases, J lost 11 bases, and 13 bases stayed unmatched. This CDR3 is 15 amino acids long. Filled out from reference TRBV28 and TRBJ1-4, the complete variable domain reads DVKVTQSSRYLVKRTGEKVFLECVQDMDHENMFWYRQDPGLGLRLIYFSYDVKMKEKGDIPEGYSVSREKKERFSLILESASTNQTSMYLCASSTDRDRRFKLFFGSGTQLSVL.

This clone showed up just a few times. V is TRBV28 and J is TRBJ1-5, with TRBD1 identical over 10 bases. The CDR3 has 14 residues. CDR1 MDHEN and CDR2 SYDVKM come from the germline V gene. The ends lost 3 bases at V and 7 bases at J; junction bases unmatched: 3. The CDR3 nucleotides read TGTGCCAGCAGTTTGACAGGGGGCAGGCAGCCCCAGCATTTT. It encodes CASSLTGGRQPQHF.

This clone appeared once. This chain joins TRBV7-9 and TRBJ2-2, with TRBD2 matching 12 bases. Looked up from germline, CDR1 is SEHNR and CDR2 is FQNEAQ (reference sequence). J was trimmed by 5 bases and V by 6 bases; bases with no gene match: 7. The CDR3 extends over 16 amino acids. The CDR3 reads CASSSGLAGSTGELFF. CDR3 DNA sequence: TGTGCCAGCAGTTCGGGACTAGCGGGTTCGACCGGGGAGCTGTTTTTT.

This clone was detected only a few times. The CDR3 DNA reads as TGCAGCGTTGAAGAGGGACTAGCCGGCGGGGAGCTGTTTTTT. It codes for CSVEEGLAGGELFF. This chain uses TRBV29-1 with TRBJ2-2; 9 bases agree with TRBD2. The germline V gene encodes CDR1 SQVTM and CDR2 ANQGSEA. The CDR3 has 14 residues. V trimming: 0 bases; J trimming: 7 bases; junction bases outside the gene matches: 3.

The gene calls are TRBV11-2 and TRBJ2-1; 8 bases line up with TRBD1. Looked up from germline, CDR1 is SGHAT and CDR2 is FQNNGV. This CDR3 spans 15 amino acids. V was clipped by 3 bases and J by 7 bases; unmatched bases: 8. As DNA, the CDR3 is TGTGCCAGCAGCTTGTTCGGACAGGGCGTGAATGAGCAGTTCTTC. Its translation: CASSLFGQGVNEQFF.

The rearrangement joins TRBV7-3 to TRBJ1-1; tentatively, D is TRBD1 (6 bases). The CDR3 length is 13 residues. Germline V gene data show CDR1 as SGHTA and CDR2 as FQGTGA. V lost 4 bases and J lost 5, with 11 bases in between. The CDR3 is CASSSQGSTEAFF. Here the CDR3 DNA reads TGTGCCAGCAGCTCCCAGGGGAGTACTGAAGCTTTCTTT.

The V call is TRBV28, the J call TRBJ1-2; the D is unclear. V lost 7 bases to trimming and J lost 3 bases, with 12 bases between them. The V gene's germline CDR1 is MDHEN and CDR2 SYDVKM. The CDR3 extends over 13 amino acids. CDR3 coding DNA: TGTGCCAGCAATCAGGCAGGCCACTATGGCTACACCTTC. Translating it yields CASNQAGHYGYTF.

CDR3 loop: CSASKGRADQPQHF. The CDR3 nucleotides are TGCAGTGCTAGTAAGGGTAGAGCGGATCAGCCCCAGCATTTT. This chain connects TRBV20-1 to TRBJ1-5; no reliable D call. CDR1 DFQATT and CDR2 SNEGSKA come from the germline V gene (reference sequence). The CDR3 consists of 14 residues. The germline V and J ends were trimmed by 3 bases and 5 bases, with 14 bases remaining between them.

The gene calls are TRBV30 and TRBJ1-3; TRBD1 is a possible D gene (6 bases). The V end was cut by 1 base, the J end by 3 bases, with 13 bases between. Germline assignment: CDR1 GTSNPN and CDR2 SVGIG (reference sequence). CDR3 size: 15 residues. CDR3 region: CAWSATGFFGNTIYF. The CDR3 nucleotides read TGTGCCTGGAGTGCAACAGGGTTTTTTGGAAACACCATATATTTT. Full variable domain (remainder filled in from reference TRBV30 and TRBJ1-3): SQTIHQWPATLVQPVGSPLSLECTVEGTSNPNLYWYRQAAGRGLQLLFYSVGIGQISSEVPQNLSASRPQDRQFILSSKKLLLSDSGFYLCAWSATGFFGNTIYFGEGSWLTVV.

The gene calls are TRBV7-9 and TRBJ1-1; D gene unclear. The V gene's germline CDR1 is SEHNR and CDR2 FQNEAQ (reference sequence). The V gene lost 5 bases and the J gene lost 2 bases, with 12 bases spanning the gap. The CDR3 consists of 14 residues. The CDR3 loop is CASSPRVLNTEAFF. As DNA, the CDR3 is TGTGCCAGCAGCCCTCGTGTCCTTAACACTGAAGCTTTCTTT.

The sample holds one count of this clone. V gene TRBV6-2 or TRBV6-3 combines with J gene TRBJ2-3; 8 nucleotides line up with TRBD1. Germline values: CDR1 MNHEY, CDR2 SVGEGT. This CDR3 is 15 amino acids long. V was clipped by 2 bases and J by 7 bases; unmatched bases: 8. The DNA for the CDR3 is TGTGCCAGCAGTTACCCCGGGACAGGACATAATACGCAGTATTTT. Its protein is CASSYPGTGHNTQYF.

This chain joins TRBV6-5 and TRBJ1-2, with 10 bases identical to TRBD1. V was pared by 8 bases and J by 7 bases, with 7 bases of the junction left unmatched. The CDR3 sequence is 13 residues long. Per the germline V gene, CDR1 is MNHEY and CDR2 is SVGAGI. This CDR3 is CASQRDRGAGYTF. In nucleotides, the CDR3 is TGTGCCAGCCAACGGGACAGGGGAGCTGGCTACACCTTC.

The chain combines TRBV7-9 with TRBJ1-1; D is undetermined. The CDR3 has 16 residues. Trimming removed 7 bases at V and 7 bases at J, with 25 bases between. Germline V lookup: CDR1 SEHNR, CDR2 FQNEAQ (reference sequence). For the CDR3, the DNA is TGTGCCAGCACCGTTCCCGGGTCCATCCCCACGAGTGAAGCTTTCTTT. It translates to CASTVPGSIPTSEAFF. The full variable domain, in which reference TRBV7-9 and TRBJ1-1 provide the parts outside the CDR3, is DTGVSQNPRHKITKRGQNVTFRCDPISEHNRLYWYRQTLGQGPEFLTYFQNEAQLEKSRLLSDRFSAERPKGSFSTLEIQRTEQGDSAMYLCASTVPGSIPTSEAFFGQGTRLTVV.

This rearrangement joins TRBV6-1 to TRBJ1-1; D possibly corresponds to TRBD1 (6 bases). Germline V lookup: CDR1 MNHNS, CDR2 SASEGT. The CDR3 contains 16 residues. Trimming shortened V by 2 bases and J by 4 bases, and 17 bases separated the two germline ends. DNA for the CDR3: TGTGCCAGCAGTGAAATCGGGGGGCCGTTACGCACTGAAGCTTTCTTT. Translated, it gives CASSEIGGPLRTEAFF.

A single count supports this clone. CDR3 nucleotide sequence: TGTGCCAGTAGTATAACGTCAGGGGGCAGTGAAGCTTTCTTT. Its translation: CASSITSGGSEAFF. V usage is TRBV19 and J usage is TRBJ1-1; TRBD1 aligns across 8 bases. Germline lookup yields CDR1 LNHDA and CDR2 SQIVND (reference sequence). This CDR3 is 14 amino acids long. After removal of 2 bases from V and 7 bases from J, the junction contained 6 bases not matched to a gene.

A few counts support this clone. The chain links TRBV6-6 to TRBJ1-3; D ambiguous. The germline V gene has CDR1 MNHNY and CDR2 SVGAGI (reference sequence). Trimming left V 2 bases short and J 3 bases short, with 11 bases between. The CDR3 runs to 15 residues. The CDR3, as DNA: TGTGCCAGCAGTTACCCGGAGTACCTTGGAAACACCATATATTTT. It yields the protein CASSYPEYLGNTIYF.

The chain is built from TRBV11-2 and TRBJ2-2; perhaps TRBD1 as D (6 bases). V was pared by 4 bases and J by 0 bases, with 9 bases between. This CDR3 region has 15 residues. Looked up from germline, CDR1 is SGHAT and CDR2 is FQNNGV. The chain's CDR3 is CASSYEGANTGELFF. The CDR3, as DNA: TGTGCCAGCAGCTACGAGGGGGCGAACACCGGGGAGCTGTTTTTT.

The chain recombines TRBV5-4 with TRBJ1-2; D ambiguous. V dropped 1 base and J dropped 5 bases, with 15 bases sitting between them. This CDR3 is built from 15 residues. Germline-derived CDR1 and CDR2 are SGHNT and YYREEE (reference sequence). The CDR3 DNA reads TGTGCCAGCAGCTTGTCCGGGGTGGATGTTTATGGCTACACCTTC. This translates into CASSLSGVDVYGYTF.

The V call is TRBV27, the J call TRBJ2-5, with TRBD2 matching over 11 bases. This CDR3 is built from 17 residues. J was trimmed by 2 bases and V by 6 bases; bases with no gene match: 11. The germline CDR1 and CDR2 sequences are MNHEY and SMNVEV (reference sequence). CDR3 sequence: CASSSYLGTSGQETQYF. The CDR3 DNA reads TGTGCCAGCAGCTCCTATCTCGGGACTAGCGGACAAGAGACCCAGTACTTC.

The V gene is TRBV5-1, the J gene TRBJ1-2, with TRBD1 as a possible D gene (5 bases). The CDR3 totals 15 residues. V lost 4 bases and J 4 bases, leaving 17 bases between the germline ends. Per the germline V gene, CDR1 is SGHRS and CDR2 is YFSETQ. In DNA form, the CDR3 reads TGCGCCAGCAGCCCTTCAGGAGGGGACGGCTATGGCTACACCTTC. It translates to CASSPSGGDGYGYTF.

CDR3 sequence: CASSPASSGTTNTGELFF. DNA for the CDR3: TGTGCCAGCTCACCGGCTTCCTCCGGGACAACGAACACCGGGGAGCTGTTTTTT. The chain couples TRBV18 to TRBJ2-2, with D possibly being TRBD1 (6 bases). V was trimmed by 3 bases and J by 0 bases, leaving 17 bases between them. This CDR3 has 18 residues. The germline V gene has CDR1 KGHSH and CDR2 LQKENI.

The rearrangement joins TRBV30 to TRBJ2-3; 12 nucleotides line up with TRBD2. Trimming removed 5 bases from V and 1 base from J; junction bases left unmatched: 10. Germline values: CDR1 GTSNPN, CDR2 SVGIG (reference sequence). This CDR3 spans 17 amino acids. The CDR3, as DNA: TGTGCCTGGCTGCGGTGGCCTAGCGGGGGGGGCACAGATACGCAGTATTTT. Its translation: CAWLRWPSGGGTDTQYF.

The CDR3 coding sequence is TGTGCCAGCAGCCAAGCATACGAGCAGTACTTC. Protein product: CASSQAYEQYF. The V call is TRBV3-1 (or the pseudogene TRBV3-2), the J call TRBJ2-7; D remains unclear. In germline, CDR1 is LGHDT, CDR2 YNNKEL (reference sequence). The CDR3 loop spans 11 amino acids. V was cut by 1 base and J by 4 bases, with 2 bases left in between.

The table lists this clone with a count of one. The J gene is TRBJ1-1, the V gene TRBV3-1 (or the pseudogene TRBV3-2), with a weak D call TRBD1 (5 bases). Trimming pared 2 bases from V and 5 bases from J, leaving 15 bases between. The germline V gene has CDR1 LGHDT and CDR2 YNNKEL (reference sequence). The CDR3 sequence is 15 residues long. The CDR3 here is CASSQWNRIGTEAFF. Here the CDR3 DNA reads TGTGCCAGCAGCCAATGGAACAGGATTGGGACTGAAGCTTTCTTT.

The genes are TRBV6-4 and TRBJ2-3; D uncertain. This CDR3 has 12 amino acids. CDR1 is MRHNA and CDR2 is SNTAGT in the germline V gene. With 2 bases removed from V and 8 bases from J, the gap between germline ends came to 8 bases. CDR3 DNA: TGTGCCAGCAGTGACGCGGCAGCTACGCAGTATTTT. As protein: CASSDAAATQYF.

V and J are TRBV28 and TRBJ2-2, with D unclear. Looked up from germline, CDR1 is MDHEN and CDR2 is SYDVKM. The V gene lost 4 bases and the J gene lost 1 base, with 7 bases spanning the gap. This CDR3 contains 14 residues. CDR3: CASSSSRNTGELFF. The CDR3 nucleotides are TGTGCCAGCAGTTCCTCTAGGAACACCGGGGAGCTGTTTTTT.